This T cell receptor (beta chain) was sequenced in a study of cytomegalovirus exposure and HLA in healthy donors. PCR used 60 Vbeta primers and 13 Jbeta primers. Only in-frame clones appear in the TCRdb table, and some are missing; sequencing was by immunoSEQ multiplex PCR. The table has over 150,000 clones, 75% to 90% seen once. As regards this clone: Its cognate antigen is unknown.

General study results and limits: Later genetic work tied a missense DCLRE1C variant to beta-chain V and J trimming.

This clonotype was sampled from a man younger than 40 in good health and CMV-seropositive. The sample taken for sequencing was PBMCs.

The CDR3 here is CASSLDRERASKETQYF. In DNA form, the CDR3 reads TGTGCCAGCAGTTTGGACAGGGAGAGGGCAAGTAAGGAGACCCAGTACTTC. The chain employs TRBV2 and TRBJ2-5; 8 bases are shared with TRBD1. The CDR3 has 17 amino acids. Germline V gene data show CDR1 as SNHLY and CDR2 as FYNNEI. With 5 bases clipped from V and 5 bases from J, the junction kept 16 bases outside the gene matches.